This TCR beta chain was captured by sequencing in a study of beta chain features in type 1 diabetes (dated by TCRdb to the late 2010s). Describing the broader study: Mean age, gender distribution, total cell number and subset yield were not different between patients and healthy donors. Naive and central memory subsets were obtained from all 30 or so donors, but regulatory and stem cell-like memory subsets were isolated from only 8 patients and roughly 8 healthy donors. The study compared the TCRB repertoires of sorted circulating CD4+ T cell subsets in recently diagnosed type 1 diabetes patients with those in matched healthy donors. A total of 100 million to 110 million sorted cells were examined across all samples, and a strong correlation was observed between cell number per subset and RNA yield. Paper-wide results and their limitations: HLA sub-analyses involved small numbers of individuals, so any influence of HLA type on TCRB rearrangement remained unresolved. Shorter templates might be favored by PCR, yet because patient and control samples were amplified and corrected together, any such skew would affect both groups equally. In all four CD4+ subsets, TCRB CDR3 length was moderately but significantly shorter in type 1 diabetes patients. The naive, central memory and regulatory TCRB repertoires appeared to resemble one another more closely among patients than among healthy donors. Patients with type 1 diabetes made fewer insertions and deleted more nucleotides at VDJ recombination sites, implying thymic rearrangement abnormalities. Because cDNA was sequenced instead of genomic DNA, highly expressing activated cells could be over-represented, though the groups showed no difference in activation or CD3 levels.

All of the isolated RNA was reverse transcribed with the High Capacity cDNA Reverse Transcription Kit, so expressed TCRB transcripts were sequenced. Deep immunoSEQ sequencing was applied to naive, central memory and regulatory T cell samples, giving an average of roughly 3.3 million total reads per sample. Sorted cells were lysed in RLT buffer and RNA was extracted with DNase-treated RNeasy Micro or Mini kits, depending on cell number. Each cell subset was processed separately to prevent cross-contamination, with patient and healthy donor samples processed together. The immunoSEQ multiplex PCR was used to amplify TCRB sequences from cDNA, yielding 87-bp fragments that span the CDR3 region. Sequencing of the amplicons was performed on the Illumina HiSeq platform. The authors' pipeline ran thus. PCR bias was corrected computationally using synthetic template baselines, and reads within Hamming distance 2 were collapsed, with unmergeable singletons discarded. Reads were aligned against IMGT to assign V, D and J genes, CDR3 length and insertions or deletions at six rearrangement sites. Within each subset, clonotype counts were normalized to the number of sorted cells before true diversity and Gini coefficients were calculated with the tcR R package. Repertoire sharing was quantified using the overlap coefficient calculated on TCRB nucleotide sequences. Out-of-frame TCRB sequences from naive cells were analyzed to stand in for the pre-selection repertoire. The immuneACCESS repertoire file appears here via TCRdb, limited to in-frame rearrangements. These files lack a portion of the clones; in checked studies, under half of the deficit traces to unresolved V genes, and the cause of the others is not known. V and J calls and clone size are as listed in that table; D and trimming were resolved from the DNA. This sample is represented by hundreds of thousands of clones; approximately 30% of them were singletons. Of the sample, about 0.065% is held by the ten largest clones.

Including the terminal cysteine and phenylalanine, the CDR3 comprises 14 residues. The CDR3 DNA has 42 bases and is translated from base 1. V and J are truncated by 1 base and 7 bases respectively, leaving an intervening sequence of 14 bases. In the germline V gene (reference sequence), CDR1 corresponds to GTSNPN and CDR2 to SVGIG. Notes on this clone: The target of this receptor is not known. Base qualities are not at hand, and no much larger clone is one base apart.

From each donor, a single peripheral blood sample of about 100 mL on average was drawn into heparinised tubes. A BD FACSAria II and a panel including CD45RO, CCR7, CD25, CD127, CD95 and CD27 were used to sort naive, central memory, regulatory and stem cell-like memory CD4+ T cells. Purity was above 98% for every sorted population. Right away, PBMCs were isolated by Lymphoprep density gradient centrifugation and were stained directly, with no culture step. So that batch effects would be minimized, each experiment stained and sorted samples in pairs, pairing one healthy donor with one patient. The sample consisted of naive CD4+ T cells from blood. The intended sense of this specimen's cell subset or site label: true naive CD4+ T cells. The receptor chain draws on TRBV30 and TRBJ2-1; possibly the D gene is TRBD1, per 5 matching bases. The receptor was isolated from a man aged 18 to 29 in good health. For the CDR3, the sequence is CAWSADWGFNEQFF. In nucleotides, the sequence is TGTGCCTGGAGTGCGGATTGGGGCTTTAATGAGCAGTTCTTC.